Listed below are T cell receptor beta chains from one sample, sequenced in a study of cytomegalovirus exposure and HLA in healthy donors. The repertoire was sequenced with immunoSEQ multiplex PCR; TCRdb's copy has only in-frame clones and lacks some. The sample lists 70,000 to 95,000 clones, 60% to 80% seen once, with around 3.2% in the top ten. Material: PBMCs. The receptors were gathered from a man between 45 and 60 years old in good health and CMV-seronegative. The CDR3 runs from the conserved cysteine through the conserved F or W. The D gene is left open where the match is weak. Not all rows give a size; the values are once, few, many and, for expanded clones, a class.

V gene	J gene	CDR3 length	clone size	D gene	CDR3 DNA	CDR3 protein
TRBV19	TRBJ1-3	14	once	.	TGTGCCAGTAGTATTCTACAGGGTCCGTCCACCATATATTTT	CASSILQGPSTIYF
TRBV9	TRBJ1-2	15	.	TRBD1	TGTGCCAGCAGCGTAGTGGACAGGGGGCGCGTTGGCTACACCTTC	CASSVVDRGRVGYTF
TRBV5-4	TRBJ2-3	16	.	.	TGTGCCAGCAGCTTGTCAAGCGGGCCTCGCACAGATACGCAGTATTTT	CASSLSSGPRTDTQYF
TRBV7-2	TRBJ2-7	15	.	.	TGTGCCAGCAGGCCTATTACCTCTACCGCCTACGAGCAGTACTTC	CASRPITSTAYEQYF
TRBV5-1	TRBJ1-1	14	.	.	TGCGCCAGCAGCCTCGACAGGCCGGACACTGAAGCTTTCTTT	CASSLDRPDTEAFF
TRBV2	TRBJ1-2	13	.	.	TGTGCCAGCAGTGCCGGGACATCCTATGGCTACACCTTC	CASSAGTSYGYTF
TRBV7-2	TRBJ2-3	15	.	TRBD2	TGTGCCAGCAGTTCGGGGGGGTGGGGCACAGATACGCAGTATTTT	CASSSGGWGTDTQYF
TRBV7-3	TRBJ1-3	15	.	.	TGTGCCAGCAGCTTAGGGACAAACTCTGGAAACACCATATATTTT	CASSLGTNSGNTIYF
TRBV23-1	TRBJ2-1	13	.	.	TGCGCCAGCAGTCAATCAACCAGTAATGAGCAGTTCTTC	CASSQSTSNEQFF
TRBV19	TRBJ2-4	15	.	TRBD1	TGTGCCAGTAGTATGGACAGGGTAGGCAAAAACATTCAGTACTTC	CASSMDRVGKNIQYF
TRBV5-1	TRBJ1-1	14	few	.	TGCGCCAGCAGCTTGGCCGGTCGGGGACTTGAAGCTTTCTTT	CASSLAGRGLEAFF
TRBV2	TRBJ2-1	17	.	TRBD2	TGTGCCAGCAGTCGGACTAGCGGGGGGGCGTCCTACAATGAGCAGTTCTTC	CASSRTSGGASYNEQFF
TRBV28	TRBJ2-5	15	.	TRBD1	TGTGCCAGCGGATCGAAACCACAGGGGGCGCAGACCCAGTACTTC	CASGSKPQGAQTQYF
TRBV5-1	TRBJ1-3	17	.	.	TGCGCCAGCAGCTTGGCCGGGAACAGCTACTCTGGAAACACCATATATTTT	CASSLAGNSYSGNTIYF
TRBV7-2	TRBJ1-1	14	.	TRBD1	TGTGCCAGCAGCTTTGGACAGGGACGAACTGAAGCTTTCTTT	CASSFGQGRTEAFF
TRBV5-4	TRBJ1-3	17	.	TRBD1	TGTGCCAGCAGCTCGGACAGGGGATATGGAGGAGGAAACACCATATATTTT	CASSSDRGYGGGNTIYF
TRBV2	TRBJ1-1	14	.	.	TGTGCCTCTCTGAGCAGTAGGGGAGGAACTGAAGCTTTCTTT	CASLSSRGGTEAFF
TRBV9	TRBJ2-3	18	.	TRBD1	TGTGCCAGCAGCATCCGGGACAGGGGAATTCTAGGCACAGATACGCAGTATTTT	CASSIRDRGILGTDTQYF
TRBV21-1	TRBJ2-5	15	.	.	TGTGCCAGCAGCGACACTAGCGGGGAGCCGGGAGAGCAGTACTTC	CASSDTSGEPGEQYF
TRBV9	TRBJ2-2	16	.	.	TGTGCCAGCAGCGTAGCGGCGGACAGGAACACCGGGGAGCTGTTTTTT	CASSVAADRNTGELFF
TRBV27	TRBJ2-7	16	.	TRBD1	TGTGCCAGCAGTAGCCTACCGGGACAGGGTCCCCACGAGCAGTACTTC	CASSSLPGQGPHEQYF
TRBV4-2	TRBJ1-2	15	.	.	TGTGCCAGCAGCCAAGGGGACGGTCGGGAGGGTGGCTACACCTTC	CASSQGDGREGGYTF
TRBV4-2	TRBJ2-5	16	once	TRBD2	TGTGCCAGCAGCAAGGGAACTAGCGGGGGGGCAGAGACCCAGTACTTC	CASSKGTSGGAETQYF
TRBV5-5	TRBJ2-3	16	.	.	TGTGCCAGCAGATTGACCAGACAGAGCTTCACAGATACGCAGTATTTT	CASRLTRQSFTDTQYF
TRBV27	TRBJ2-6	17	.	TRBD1	TGTGCCAGCTTGGCAGGGGGCGAGTTAACTGGGGCCAACGTCCTGACTTTC	CASLAGGELTGANVLTF
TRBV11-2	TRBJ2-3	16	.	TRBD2	TGTGCCAGCAGCTCACGACTAGCGGGGGGCGCAGATACGCAGTATTTT	CASSSRLAGGADTQYF
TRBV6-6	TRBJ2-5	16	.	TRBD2	TGTGCCAGCAGTCCCTCAGCGGGGGTAATCCAAGAGACCCAGTACTTC	CASSPSAGVIQETQYF
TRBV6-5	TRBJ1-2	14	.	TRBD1	TGTGCCAGCAGTCTCGGACAGGGGAGCTATGGCTACACCTTC	CASSLGQGSYGYTF
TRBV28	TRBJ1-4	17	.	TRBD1	TGTGCCAGCCGACCTCATAGGGACAGGGGGTCCGGTGAAAAACTGTTTTTT	CASRPHRDRGSGEKLFF
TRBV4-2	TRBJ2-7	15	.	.	TGTGCCAGCAGCCAAGTCTCTGGGGCGCAAGGCGAGCAGTACTTC	CASSQVSGAQGEQYF
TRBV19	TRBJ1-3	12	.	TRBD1	TGTGCCACCGGGACAGGGCTTAACACCATATATTTT	CATGTGLNTIYF
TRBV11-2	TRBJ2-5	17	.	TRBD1	TGTGCCAGCAGCTACGACCAGGCGGGGACAGGGCAAGAGACCCAGTACTTC	CASSYDQAGTGQETQYF
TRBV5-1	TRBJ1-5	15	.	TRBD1	TGCGCCAGCAGCTTGACGGGACAGGGGAATCAGCCCCAGCATTTT	CASSLTGQGNQPQHF
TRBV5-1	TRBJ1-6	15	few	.	TGCGCCAGCAGCTTGGGTTCACAGTATAATTCACCCCTCCACTTT	CASSLGSQYNSPLHF
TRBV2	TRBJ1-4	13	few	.	TGTGCCAGCAGTGAAATCCTTAATGAAAAACTGTTTTTT	CASSEILNEKLFF
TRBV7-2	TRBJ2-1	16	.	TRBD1	TGTGCCAGCAGCTTTTACACCGGGACAGGGGGCCATGAGCAGTTCTTC	CASSFYTGTGGHEQFF
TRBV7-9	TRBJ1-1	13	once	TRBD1	TGTGCCAGCAGCTTAGCGGGACAGCTTGAAGCTTTCTTT	CASSLAGQLEAFF
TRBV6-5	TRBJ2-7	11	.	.	TGTGCCAGCAGTGAAGGCAGGGAGCAGTACTTC	CASSEGREQYF
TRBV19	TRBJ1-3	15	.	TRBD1	TGTGCCAGTAGTAAATCCGGGACAGTGGGAAACACCATATATTTT	CASSKSGTVGNTIYF
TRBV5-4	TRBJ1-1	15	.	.	TGTGCCAGCAGCTACCCACAGGGTTTGTATACTGAAGCTTTCTTT	CASSYPQGLYTEAFF
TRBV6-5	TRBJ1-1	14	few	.	TGTGCCAGCAACCAAGGACGGACGGGAGGGGTAGCTTTCTTT	CASNQGRTGGVAFF
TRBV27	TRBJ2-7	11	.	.	TGTGCCAGCAGTTTCGGGGAGAAGCAGTACTTC	CASSFGEKQYF
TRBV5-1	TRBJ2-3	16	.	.	TGCGCCAGCAGCCCCCTTCAGGCCCAGGGTTCAGATACGCAGTATTTT	CASSPLQAQGSDTQYF
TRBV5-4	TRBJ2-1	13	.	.	TGTGCCAGCAGCCCGGTGGCCCGGGTGGAGCAGTTCTTC	CASSPVARVEQFF
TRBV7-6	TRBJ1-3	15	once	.	TGTGCCAGCAGCCCAAACCCTAACTTTGGAAACACCATATATTTT	CASSPNPNFGNTIYF
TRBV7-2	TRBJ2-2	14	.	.	TGTGCCAGCAGCCATACCAGGGGGGCCGGGGAGCTGTTTTTT	CASSHTRGAGELFF
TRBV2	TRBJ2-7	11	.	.	TGTGCCAGCGCGGCAGAGTACGAGCAGTACTTC	CASAAEYEQYF
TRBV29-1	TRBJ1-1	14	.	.	TGCAGCGTCATACCCCAGGGGAGGGTCACTGAAGCTTTCTTT	CSVIPQGRVTEAFF
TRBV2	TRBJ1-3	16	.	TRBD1	TGTGCCAGCGCCGGAACCGGACAGGGGGCCCGAAACACCATATATTTT	CASAGTGQGARNTIYF
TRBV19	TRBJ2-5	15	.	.	TGTGCCAGTAACAGGGGTGGGGCGGGGAGGGAGACCCAGTACTTC	CASNRGGAGRETQYF
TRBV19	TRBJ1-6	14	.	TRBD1	TGTGCCAGTAGCTCAGGGGGCTCGGGTTCACCCCTCCACTTT	CASSSGGSGSPLHF
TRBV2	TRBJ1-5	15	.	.	TGTGCCAGCAGTGATCAGGGGCCTTACAATCAGCCCCAGCATTTT	CASSDQGPYNQPQHF
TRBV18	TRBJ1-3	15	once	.	TGTGCCAGCTCACCACCGAGCGGGGCTGGAAACACCATATATTTT	CASSPPSGAGNTIYF
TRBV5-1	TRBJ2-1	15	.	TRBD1	TGCGCCAGCAACATGGGACAGGGAACCTACAATGAGCAGTTCTTC	CASNMGQGTYNEQFF
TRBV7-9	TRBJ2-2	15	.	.	TGTGCCAGCAGCTTACCCCAGGGTAGGACCGGGGAGCTGTTTTTT	CASSLPQGRTGELFF
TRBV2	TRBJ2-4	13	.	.	TGTGCCAGCAGTGACCAAGCCAAAAACATTCAGTACTTC	CASSDQAKNIQYF